A single TCR beta chain is shown here with its context. This CDR3 is 14 amino acids long. V dropped 1 base and J dropped 7 bases, with 11 bases sitting between them. Germline V CDR1 and CDR2: KGHSH, LQKENI. Repertoires were generated with immunoSEQ multiplex PCR, while TCRdb's copy carries only in-frame clones and drops some. The sample includes about 220,000 clones, about 79% seen only once; the top ten take about 1.3%. The entry originates in a study of blood T cell repertoires in COVID-19. The chain is built from TRBV18 and TRBJ1-5, with D uncertain. The TCR comes from a woman between 35 and 50 years old with acute COVID-19. The sample consisted of PBMCs or T cells enriched from blood (not recorded which). DNA for the CDR3: TGTGCCAGCTCACCACGGCGGGAGGAACAGCCCCAGCATTTT. Protein sequence: CASSPRREEQPQHF.